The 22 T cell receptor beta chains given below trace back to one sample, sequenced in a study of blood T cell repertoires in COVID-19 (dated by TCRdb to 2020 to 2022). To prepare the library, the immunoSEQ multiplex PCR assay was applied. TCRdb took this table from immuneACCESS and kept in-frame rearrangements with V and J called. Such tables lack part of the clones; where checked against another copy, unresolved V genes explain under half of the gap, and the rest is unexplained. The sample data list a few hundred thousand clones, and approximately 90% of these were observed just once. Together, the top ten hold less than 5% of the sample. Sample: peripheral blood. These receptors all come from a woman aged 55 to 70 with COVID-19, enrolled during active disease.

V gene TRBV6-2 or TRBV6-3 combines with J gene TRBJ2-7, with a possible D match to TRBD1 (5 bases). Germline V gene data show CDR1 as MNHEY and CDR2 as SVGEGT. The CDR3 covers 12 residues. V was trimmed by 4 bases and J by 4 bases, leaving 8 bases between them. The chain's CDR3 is CASSLQAYEQYF. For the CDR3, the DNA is TGTGCCAGCAGTTTACAGGCTTACGAGCAGTACTTC.

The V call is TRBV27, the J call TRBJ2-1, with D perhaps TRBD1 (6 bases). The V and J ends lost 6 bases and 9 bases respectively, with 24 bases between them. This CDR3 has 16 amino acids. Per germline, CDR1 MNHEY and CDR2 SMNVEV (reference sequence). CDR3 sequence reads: CASRSTGTTMVGEQFF. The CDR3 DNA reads TGTGCCAGCAGATCAACCGGGACAACCATGGTCGGTGAGCAGTTCTTC.

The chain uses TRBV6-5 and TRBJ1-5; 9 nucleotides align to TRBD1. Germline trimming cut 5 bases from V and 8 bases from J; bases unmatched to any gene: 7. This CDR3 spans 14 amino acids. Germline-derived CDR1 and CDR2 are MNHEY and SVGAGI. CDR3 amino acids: CASSQQGAGEPQHF. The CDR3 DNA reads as TGTGCCAGCAGTCAACAGGGGGCCGGGGAGCCCCAGCATTTT.

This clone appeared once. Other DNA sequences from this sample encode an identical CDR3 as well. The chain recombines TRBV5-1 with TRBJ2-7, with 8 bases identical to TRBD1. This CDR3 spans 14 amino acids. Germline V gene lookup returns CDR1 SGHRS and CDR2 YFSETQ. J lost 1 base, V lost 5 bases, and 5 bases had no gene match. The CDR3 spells CASSLQGASYEQYF. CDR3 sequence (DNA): TGCGCCAGCAGTCTTCAGGGGGCTTCCTACGAGCAGTACTTC.

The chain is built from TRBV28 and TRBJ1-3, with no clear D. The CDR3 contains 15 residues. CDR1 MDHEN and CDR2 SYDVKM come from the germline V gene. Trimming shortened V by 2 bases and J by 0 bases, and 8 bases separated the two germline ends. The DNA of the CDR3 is TGTGCCAGCAGTTTACCCCGTAGCTCTGGAAACACCATATATTTT. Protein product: CASSLPRSSGNTIYF.

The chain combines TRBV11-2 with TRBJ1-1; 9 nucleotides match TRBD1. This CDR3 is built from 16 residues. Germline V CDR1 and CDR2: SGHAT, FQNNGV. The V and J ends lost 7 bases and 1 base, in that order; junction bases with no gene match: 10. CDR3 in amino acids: CASKRTGATPNTEAFF. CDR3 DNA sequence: TGTGCCAGCAAACGGACAGGGGCGACCCCGAACACTGAAGCTTTCTTT.

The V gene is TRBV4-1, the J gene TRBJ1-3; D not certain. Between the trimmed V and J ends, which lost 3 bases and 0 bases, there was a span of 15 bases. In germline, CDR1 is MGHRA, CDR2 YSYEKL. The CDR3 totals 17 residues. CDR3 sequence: CASSHLGGGRSGNTIYF. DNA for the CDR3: TGCGCCAGCAGCCACCTTGGAGGAGGGCGCTCTGGAAACACCATATATTTT.

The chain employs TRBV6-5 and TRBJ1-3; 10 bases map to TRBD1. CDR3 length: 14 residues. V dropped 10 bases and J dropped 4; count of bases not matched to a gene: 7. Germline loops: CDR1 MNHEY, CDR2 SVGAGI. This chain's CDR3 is CATSPGQGGNTIYF. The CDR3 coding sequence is TGTGCCACCTCCCCGGGACAGGGGGGAAACACCATATATTTT.

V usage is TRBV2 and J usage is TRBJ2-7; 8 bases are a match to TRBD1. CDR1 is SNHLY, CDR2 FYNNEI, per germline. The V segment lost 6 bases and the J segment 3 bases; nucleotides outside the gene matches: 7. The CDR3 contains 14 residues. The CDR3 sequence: CASSQYRGNYEQYF. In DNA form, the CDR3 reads TGTGCCAGCAGCCAGTACAGGGGGAACTACGAGCAGTACTTC.

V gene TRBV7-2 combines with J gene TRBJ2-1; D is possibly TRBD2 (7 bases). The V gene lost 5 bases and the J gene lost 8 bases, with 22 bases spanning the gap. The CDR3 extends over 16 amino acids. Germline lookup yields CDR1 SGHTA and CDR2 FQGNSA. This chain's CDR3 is CASSSPRGGAIYEQFF. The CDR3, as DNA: TGTGCCAGCAGCAGTCCCCGAGGGGGGGCCATATATGAGCAGTTCTTC. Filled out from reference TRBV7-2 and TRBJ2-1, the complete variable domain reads GAGVSQSPSNKVTEKGKDVELRCDPISGHTALYWYRQSLGQGLEFLIYFQGNSAPDKSGLPSDRFSAERTGGSVSTLTIQRTQQEDSAVYLCASSSPRGGAIYEQFFGPGTRLTVL.

The CDR3 DNA sequence: TGTGCCAGCAGCCCAGGAGGGGAGCGGGGGGCCGGCACAGATACGCAGTATTTT. This codes for CASSPGGERGAGTDTQYF. The chain uses TRBV5-4 and TRBJ2-3; the match to TRBD2 covers 9 bases. Losses at the gene ends were 4 bases for V and 1 base for J; bases not matched to a gene: 13. The CDR3 contains 18 residues. Germline values: CDR1 SGHNT, CDR2 YYREEE (reference sequence).

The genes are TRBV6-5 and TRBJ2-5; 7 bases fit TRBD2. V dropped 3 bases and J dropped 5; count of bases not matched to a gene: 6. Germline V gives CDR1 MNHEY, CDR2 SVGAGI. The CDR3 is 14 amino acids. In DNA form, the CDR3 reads TGTGCCAGCAGTTATGGGGCTAGCGGTGAGACCCAGTACTTC. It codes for CASSYGASGETQYF.

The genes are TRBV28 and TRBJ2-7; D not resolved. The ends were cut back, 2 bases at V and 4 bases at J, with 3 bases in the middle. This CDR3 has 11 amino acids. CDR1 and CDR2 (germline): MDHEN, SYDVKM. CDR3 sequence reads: CASSLQYEQYF. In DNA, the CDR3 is TGTGCCAGCAGTTTACAATACGAGCAGTACTTC.

CDR3 protein: CASTQAGGNQPQHF. As DNA, the CDR3 is TGTGCCAGCACCCAGGCAGGTGGCAATCAGCCCCAGCATTTT. This chain connects TRBV6-5 to TRBJ1-5; D is ambiguous. The CDR3 runs 14 residues. Trimming left V 7 bases short and J 2 bases short, with 12 bases between. The germline gives CDR1 MNHEY, CDR2 SVGAGI.

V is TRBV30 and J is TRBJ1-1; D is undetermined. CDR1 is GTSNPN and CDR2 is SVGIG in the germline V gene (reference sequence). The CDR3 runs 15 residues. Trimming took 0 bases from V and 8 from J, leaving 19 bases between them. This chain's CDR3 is CAWSVSYIMNREAFF. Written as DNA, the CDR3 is TGTGCCTGGAGTGTCAGTTACATTATGAACCGAGAAGCTTTCTTT.

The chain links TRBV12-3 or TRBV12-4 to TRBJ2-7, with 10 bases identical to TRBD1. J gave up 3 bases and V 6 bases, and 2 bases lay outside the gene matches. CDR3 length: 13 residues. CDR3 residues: CASSRDRGYEQYF. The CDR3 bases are TGTGCCAGCAGCCGGGACAGGGGCTACGAGCAGTACTTC.

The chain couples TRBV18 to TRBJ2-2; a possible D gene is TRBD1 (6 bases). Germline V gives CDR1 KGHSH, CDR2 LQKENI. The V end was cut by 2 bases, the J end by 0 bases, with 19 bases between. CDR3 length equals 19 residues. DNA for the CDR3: TGTGCCAGCTCACCATCTGGACAGTTTTATATCGCGAACACCGGGGAGCTGTTTTTT. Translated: CASSPSGQFYIANTGELFF. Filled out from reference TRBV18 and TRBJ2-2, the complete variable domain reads NAGVMQNPRHLVRRRGQEARLRCSPMKGHSHVYWYRQLPEEGLKFMVYLQKENIIDESGMPKERFSAEFPKEGPSILRIQQVVRGDSAAYFCASSPSGQFYIANTGELFFGEGSRLTVL.

The CDR3, as DNA: TGCGCCAGCAGCTTGGAGCAGAGGAATGGCTACACCTTC. Translated, it gives CASSLEQRNGYTF. The chain has TRBV5-1 and TRBJ1-2; no clear D. CDR3 length equals 13 residues. Trimming cost V 0 bases and J 6 bases, with 9 bases left between them. Germline V gene sequence: CDR1 SGHRS, CDR2 YFSETQ.

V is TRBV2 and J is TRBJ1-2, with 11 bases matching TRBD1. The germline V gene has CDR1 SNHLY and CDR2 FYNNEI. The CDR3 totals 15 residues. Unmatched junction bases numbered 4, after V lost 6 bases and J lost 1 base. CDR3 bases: TGTGCCAGCAGGGACAGGGGGCGGTTTAACTATGGCTACACCTTC. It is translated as CASRDRGRFNYGYTF.

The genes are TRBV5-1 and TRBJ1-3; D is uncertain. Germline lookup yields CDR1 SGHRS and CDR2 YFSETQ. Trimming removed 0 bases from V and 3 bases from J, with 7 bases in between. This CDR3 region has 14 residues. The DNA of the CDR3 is TGCGCCAGCAGCTTGGAGCCGCGTGGAAACACCATATATTTT. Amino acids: CASSLEPRGNTIYF. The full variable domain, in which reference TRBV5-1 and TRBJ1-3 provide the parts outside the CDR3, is KAGVTQTPRYLIKTRGQQVTLSCSPISGHRSVSWYQQTPGQGLQFLFEYFSETQRNKGNFPGRFSGRQFSNSRSEMNVSTLELGDSALYLCASSLEPRGNTIYFGEGSWLTVV.

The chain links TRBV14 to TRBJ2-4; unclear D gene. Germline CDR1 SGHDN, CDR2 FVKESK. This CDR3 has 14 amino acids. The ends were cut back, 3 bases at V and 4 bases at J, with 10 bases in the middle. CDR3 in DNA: TGTGCCAGCAGCCAGGGCGACGTTAAAAACATTCAGTACTTC. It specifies CASSQGDVKNIQYF.

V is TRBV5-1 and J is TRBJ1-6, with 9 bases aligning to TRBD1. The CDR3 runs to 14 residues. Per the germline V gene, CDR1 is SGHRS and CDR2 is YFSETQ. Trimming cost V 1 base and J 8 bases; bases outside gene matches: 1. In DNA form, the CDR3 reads TGCGCCAGCAGCTTGACAGGGGGCGATTCACCCCTCCACTTT. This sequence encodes CASSLTGGDSPLHF.